The T cell receptor beta chain described here comes from a study of T cell responses to AZD1222 COVID-19 vaccine. Notes on the study in general: No day 14 peak samples; only post-peak repertoires were characterized.

Per the germline V gene, CDR1 is LGHDT and CDR2 is YNNKEL (reference sequence). Trimming removed 0 bases at V and 11 bases at J, with 14 bases between. There are 15 residues in the CDR3. The method was immunoSEQ multiplex PCR; TCRdb's version includes in-frame clones alone and lacks a portion of them. The sample yields over 150,000 clones, about 88% seen once. Turning to this clone: The antigen is unknown.

This material consisted of peripheral blood, taken on day 0 of AZD1222 vaccination. The genes are TRBV3-1 (or the pseudogene TRBV3-2) and TRBJ1-6; D uncertain. The sequence derives from an adult in good health. The CDR3 nucleotides read TGTGCCAGCAGCCAAGAAACACCTTTTTCGACACCCCTCCACTTT. It encodes CASSQETPFSTPLHF.